The 15 T cell receptor beta chains listed next were all sequenced from one sample in a study of Graves' ophthalmopathy and Graves' hyperthyroidism. Scientists amplified the TCR beta CDR3 regions from RNA transcripts. RT-PCR in the first round used HTBI primers; a second-round multiplex PCR followed. Using its own MiXCR run on the multiplex PCR reads, TCRdb lists one record per CDR3 protein. The repertoire holds about 1.2 million distinct CDR3 sequences, with 35% to 45% as singletons. Sequenced sample: peripheral blood or thyroid tissue (not recorded which). These receptors all come from an adult man with Graves' hyperthyroidism.

This clonotype was counted ten times or more. DNA for the CDR3: TGTGCCAGTAGTGTTGGGACATTAGAAGCTTTCTTT. It yields the protein CASSVGTLEAFF. The chain has TRBV19 and TRBJ1-1; a possible D gene is TRBD1 (6 bases). CDR1 LNHDA and CDR2 SQIVND come from the germline V gene (reference sequence). The CDR3 has 12 amino acids. Trimming shortened V by 5 bases and J by 8 bases, and 12 bases separated the two germline ends.

The V and J genes are TRBV19 and TRBJ2-7; 9 positions match TRBD1. The trim removed 9 bases at V and 0 bases at J, leaving 12 bases unmatched. CDR1 LNHDA and CDR2 SQIVND come from the germline V gene (reference sequence). The CDR3 is 16 amino acids. The CDR3 DNA reads as TGTGCCAGCAGTGCCGGGACAGGGAAGAGCTCCTACGAGCAGTACTTC. Protein sequence: CASSAGTGKSSYEQYF.

Many counts were recorded for this clonotype. V is TRBV6-5 and J is TRBJ1-5; tentatively, D is TRBD1 (5 bases). Trimming took 3 bases from V and 3 from J, leaving 9 bases between them. Germline V gives CDR1 MNHEY, CDR2 SVGAGI. The CDR3 loop spans 14 amino acids. CDR3 loop: CASSYDRVNQPQHF. The CDR3 region has the DNA TGTGCCAGCAGTTATGACAGAGTCAATCAGCCCCAGCATTTT.

The chain recombines TRBV15 with TRBJ1-4; the D gene is possibly TRBD1 (6 bases). V lost 5 bases, J lost 7 bases, and 17 bases lay in between. Germline V gene sequence: CDR1 LNHNV, CDR2 YYDKDF (reference sequence). The CDR3 totals 15 residues. Written as DNA, the CDR3 is TGTGCCACCAGCTCGCGAGTGGCAGGGGTTGAAAAACTGTTTTTT. It translates to CATSSRVAGVEKLFF.

In this sample, this clonotype turned up many times. The chain couples TRBV7-9 to TRBJ2-5, with D possibly being TRBD1 or TRBD2 (6 bases each). The germline V gene encodes CDR1 SEHNR and CDR2 FQNEAQ (reference sequence). The CDR3 loop spans 15 amino acids. Trimming took 2 bases from V and 4 from J, leaving 14 bases between them. The CDR3 DNA is TGTGCCAGCAGCTTATATCTGGGGGGCACAGAGACCCAGTACTTC. Its protein is CASSLYLGGTETQYF.

The DNA of the CDR3 is TGTGCCAGCAGGTCTGGGACAGGGTTGGAAAAACTGTTTTTT. Its protein is CASRSGTGLEKLFF. The chain recombines TRBV7-8 with TRBJ1-4, with TRBD1 identical over 9 bases. Germline loops: CDR1 SGHVS, CDR2 FQNEAQ. This CDR3 has 14 amino acids. The V segment lost 6 bases and the J segment 8 bases; nucleotides outside the gene matches: 7.

This chain uses TRBV30 with TRBJ1-1; the match to TRBD1 covers 9 bases. The germline V gene encodes CDR1 GTSNPN and CDR2 SVGIG (reference sequence). The CDR3 runs to 14 residues. Unmatched junction bases numbered 7, after V lost 4 bases and J lost 4 bases. CDR3 sequence: CAWKVYRGRTEAFF. As DNA, the CDR3 is TGTGCCTGGAAAGTCTACAGGGGGCGCACTGAAGCTTTCTTT.

The chain combines TRBV15 with TRBJ2-7, with TRBD1 identical over 7 bases. The CDR3 is 14 amino acids. CDR1 and CDR2 (germline): LNHNV, YYDKDF (reference sequence). With V trimmed by 5 bases and J by 2 bases, 6 bases remained unmatched. The chain's CDR3 is CATSLRTGTYEQYF. The DNA for the CDR3 is TGTGCCACCAGCCTTCGGACAGGCACCTACGAGCAGTACTTC.

This clonotype was counted at least ten times. The V call is TRBV5-5, the J call TRBJ1-5; the D gene is possibly TRBD1 (5 bases). V was shortened by 4 bases and J by 0 bases, with 11 bases between the two germline ends. Germline CDR1 is SGHKS and CDR2 is YYEKEE (reference sequence). CDR3 length: 15 residues. The CDR3 bases are TGTGCCAGCAGCCCGACAGTTCGTAGCAATCAGCCCCAGCATTTT. It encodes CASSPTVRSNQPQHF.

The table lists this clonotype with many counts. The chain is built from TRBV20-1 and TRBJ2-7; TRBD1 matches at 9 bases. With V trimmed by 3 bases and J by 4 bases, 13 bases remained unmatched. The CDR3 spans 16 residues. The germline gives CDR1 DFQATT, CDR2 SNEGSKA (reference sequence). The CDR3 coding sequence is TGCAGTGCTAGGGCGGTTAACAGGGGGCGGGAGTACGAGCAGTACTTC. Translation: CSARAVNRGREYEQYF.

This clonotype was seen only a few times. The gene calls are TRBV20-1 and TRBJ2-5; 9 bases fit TRBD2. This CDR3 spans 18 amino acids. Per germline, CDR1 DFQATT and CDR2 SNEGSKA (reference sequence). V lost 6 bases, J lost 2 bases, and 19 bases stayed unmatched. The CDR3 region is CSAPRASGNFLDQETQYF. Written as DNA, the CDR3 is TGCAGTGCCCCTCGGGCTAGCGGGAATTTTCTGGATCAAGAGACCCAGTACTTC.

This clonotype was observed a single time. V and J are TRBV29-1 and TRBJ2-7, with 13 bases identical to TRBD2. Trimming removed 6 bases from V and 1 base from J; junction bases left unmatched: 6. CDR3 length equals 15 residues. Germline V CDR1 and CDR2: SQVTM, ANQGSEA. The CDR3 DNA reads TGCAGCGTCCATGGACTAGCGGGGGCGTCCTACGAGCAGTACTTC. As protein: CSVHGLAGASYEQYF.

In its sample, this clonotype was seen many times. The chain links TRBV5-4 to TRBJ1-6; TRBD1 agrees at 8 bases. The CDR3 runs to 14 residues. The junction had 3 bases not matched to a gene; V was cut back by 1 base and J by 9 bases. The germline V gene has CDR1 SGHNT and CDR2 YYREEE (reference sequence). The CDR3 loop reads CASSLLQGGSPLHF. The CDR3 DNA follows: TGTGCCAGCAGCTTGCTACAGGGGGGTTCACCCCTCCACTTT.

The chain couples TRBV7-8 to TRBJ2-2, with 9 bases fitting TRBD1. The CDR3 runs 17 residues. The V and J ends lost 5 bases and 2 bases, in that order; junction bases with no gene match: 9. Per germline, CDR1 SGHVS and CDR2 FQNEAQ. The CDR3 protein is CASSTPDRGGNTGELFF. The CDR3 DNA follows: TGTGCCAGCAGCACCCCCGACAGGGGGGGTAACACCGGGGAGCTGTTTTTT.

This clonotype was detected only once. At one end the junction does not follow the germline gene, possibly because of a read error. The V and J genes are TRBV28 and TRBJ1-5; D perhaps matches TRBD1 (6 bases). This CDR3 has 16 amino acids. Germline V gene sequence: CDR1 MDHEN, CDR2 SYDVKM. CDR3 DNA: TGTGCCGGCAGTGCGGACAGCCCAGCCGGCAATCAGCCCCAGCATTTT. Translating gives CAGSADSPAGNQPQHF. The whole variable domain, remainder taken from reference TRBV28 and TRBJ1-5, is DVKVTQSSRYLVKRTGEKVFLECVQDMDHENMFWYRQDPGLGLRLIYFSYDVKMKEKGDIPEGYSVSREKKERFSLILESASTNQTSMYLCAGSADSPAGNQPQHFGDGTRLSIL.